This T cell receptor (beta chain) was profiled in a study of cytomegalovirus exposure and HLA in healthy donors. This clone was found once. Its antigen is undetermined. General study points: In a later analysis, TCR beta V- and J-gene trimming was associated with a missense DCLRE1C variant. Apparent HLA restriction characterized most CMV-associated TCR beta chains in a later analysis. When a later analysis compared HLA-associated TCR beta chains with equally common others, the HLA-associated chains turned out to be more clonally expanded and to have lower generation probabilities. Some highly shared sequence variants likely arose as a pipeline artifact.

With 6 bases removed from V and 6 bases from J, the gap between germline ends came to 17 bases. The CDR3 runs to 14 residues. From germline, CDR1 is WNHNN and CDR2 SYGVQD (reference sequence). The PCR used 60 Vbeta and 13 Jbeta primers. Data came from immunoSEQ multiplex PCR; TCRdb stores just in-frame clones and leaves some out. Seen here are around 85,000 clones, 80% observed once, and the top ten hold 32%. The rearrangement joins TRBV10-1 to TRBJ1-2, with a weak D call TRBD1 (6 bases). Sequencing used PBMCs. This receptor was identified in a man between 45 and 60 years old in good health and CMV-seropositive. As DNA, the CDR3 is TGCGCCAGCAGCCCGGACAGACTGGGTAATGGCTACACCTTC. It yields the protein CASSPDRLGNGYTF.